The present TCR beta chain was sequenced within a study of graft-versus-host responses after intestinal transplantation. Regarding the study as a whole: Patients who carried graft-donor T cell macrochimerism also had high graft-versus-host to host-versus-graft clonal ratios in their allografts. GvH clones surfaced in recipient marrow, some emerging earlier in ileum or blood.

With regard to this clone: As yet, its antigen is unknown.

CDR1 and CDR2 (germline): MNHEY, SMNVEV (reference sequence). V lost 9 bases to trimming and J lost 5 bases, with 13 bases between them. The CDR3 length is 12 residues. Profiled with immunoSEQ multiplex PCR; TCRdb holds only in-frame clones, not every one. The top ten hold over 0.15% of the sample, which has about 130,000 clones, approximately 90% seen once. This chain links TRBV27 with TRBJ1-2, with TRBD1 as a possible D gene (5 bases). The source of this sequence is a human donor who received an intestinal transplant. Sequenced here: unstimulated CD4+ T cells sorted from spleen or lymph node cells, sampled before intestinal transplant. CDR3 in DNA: TGTGCCAGGGACACGCCATCATATGGCTACACCTTC. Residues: CARDTPSYGYTF.